This T cell receptor (beta chain) was captured by sequencing in a study of cytomegalovirus exposure and HLA in healthy donors. General study points: In a later analysis, HLA-associated TCR beta chains were more clonally expanded than equally common others. Three chains linked to CMV were shown in vitro to be specific for CMV antigens.

This CDR3 contains 14 residues. After removal of 6 bases from V and 3 bases from J, the junction contained 4 bases not matched to a gene. CDR1 WSHSY and CDR2 SAAADI come from the germline V gene. About this clone itself: Its antigen is not identified. This specimen includes other DNA sequences encoding the same CDR3.

The PCR ran on 60 Vbeta and 13 Jbeta primers. Sequenced by immunoSEQ multiplex PCR; TCRdb stores in-frame clones only, minus some. The sample includes under 120,000 clones. This TCR came from a man aged 50 to 59 in good health and CMV-seronegative. The chain recombines TRBV10-2 with TRBJ2-5; 10 positions match TRBD2. Sequenced input: PBMCs. The DNA of the CDR3 is TGCGCCAGCAGGGGTCTAGCGGGGGAAGAGACCCAGTACTTC. Amino acid sequence: CASRGLAGEETQYF.